This T cell receptor beta chain was profiled in a study of CD8 T cell repertoires and HIV-1 epitope variants. Study as a whole: Control wells had CMV/EBV/flu peptides, negative Ebola AY9, or no peptide. T cells were cultured for less than 13 days with cytokines added on days 3 and 7.

Clones were sequenced by immunoSEQ multiplex PCR, and TCRdb holds only the in-frame ones, with some missing. The sample has about 3,600 clones; under 80% are singletons. From germline, CDR1 is PRHDT and CDR2 FYEKMQ (reference sequence). This CDR3 comprises 17 residues. The V end was cut by 0 bases, the J end by 2 bases, with 17 bases between. About this clone itself: The antigen is unknown.

The sequenced sample consisted of cultured CD8+ T cells derived from PBMCs. This chain joins TRBV13 and TRBJ2-7, with a tentative D call TRBD2 (6 bases). The clonotype was recovered from a male donor with HIV. Here the CDR3 reads CASSLGRRISGAYEQYF. CDR3 bases: TGTGCCAGCAGCTTAGGCCGTCGTATTAGCGGAGCCTACGAGCAGTACTTC.